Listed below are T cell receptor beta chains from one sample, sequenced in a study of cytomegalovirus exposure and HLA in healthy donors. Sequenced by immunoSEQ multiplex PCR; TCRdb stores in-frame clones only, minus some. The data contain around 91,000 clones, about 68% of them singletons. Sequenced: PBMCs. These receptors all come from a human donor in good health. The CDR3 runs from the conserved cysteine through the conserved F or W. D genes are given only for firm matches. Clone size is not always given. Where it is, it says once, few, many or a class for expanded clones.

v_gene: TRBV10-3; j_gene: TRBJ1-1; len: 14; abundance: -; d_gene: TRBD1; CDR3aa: CAISETGEEVEAFF; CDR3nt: TGTGCCATCAGTGAAACAGGGGAGGAGGTTGAAGCTTTCTTT
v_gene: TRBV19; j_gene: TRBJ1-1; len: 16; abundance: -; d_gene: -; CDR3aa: CASSIAHQTAGTEAFF; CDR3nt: TGTGCCAGTAGTATAGCCCACCAAACGGCGGGCACTGAAGCTTTCTTT
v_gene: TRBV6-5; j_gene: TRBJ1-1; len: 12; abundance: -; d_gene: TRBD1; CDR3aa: CASSPGGPEAFF; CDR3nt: TGTGCCAGCAGCCCAGGGGGCCCTGAAGCTTTCTTT
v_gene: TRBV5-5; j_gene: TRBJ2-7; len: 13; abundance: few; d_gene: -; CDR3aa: CASSGGSSYEQYF; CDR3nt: TGTGCCAGCAGCGGGGGGTCCTCCTACGAGCAGTACTTC
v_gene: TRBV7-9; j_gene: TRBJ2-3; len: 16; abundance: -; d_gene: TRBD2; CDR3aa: CASSLASGGATDTQYF; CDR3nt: TGTGCCAGCAGCTTAGCTAGCGGGGGGGCAACAGATACGCAGTATTTT
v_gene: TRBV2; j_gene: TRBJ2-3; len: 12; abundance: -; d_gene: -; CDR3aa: CASSEQGDTQYF; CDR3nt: TGTGCCAGCAGTGAGCAGGGAGATACGCAGTATTTT
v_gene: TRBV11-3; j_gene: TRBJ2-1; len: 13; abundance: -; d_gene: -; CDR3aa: CASSPRPYNEQFF; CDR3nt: TGTGCCAGCAGCCCCAGGCCGTACAATGAGCAGTTCTTC
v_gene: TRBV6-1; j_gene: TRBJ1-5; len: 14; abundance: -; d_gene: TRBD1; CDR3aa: CASSEDRGWQPQHF; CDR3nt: TGTGCCAGCAGTGAAGACAGGGGATGGCAGCCCCAGCATTTT
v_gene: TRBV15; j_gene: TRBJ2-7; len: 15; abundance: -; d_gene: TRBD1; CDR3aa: CATSRNFRQGYEQYF; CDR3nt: TGTGCCACCAGCAGGAACTTTCGACAGGGTTACGAGCAGTACTTC
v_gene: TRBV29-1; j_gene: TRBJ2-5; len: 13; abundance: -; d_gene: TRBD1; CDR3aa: CSVDRTGAETQYF; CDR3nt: TGCAGCGTTGATAGGACAGGGGCAGAGACCCAGTACTTC
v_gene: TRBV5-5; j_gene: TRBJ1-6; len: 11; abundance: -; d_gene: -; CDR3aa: CASSYYSPLHF; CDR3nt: TGTGCCAGCAGTTATTATTCACCCCTCCACTTT
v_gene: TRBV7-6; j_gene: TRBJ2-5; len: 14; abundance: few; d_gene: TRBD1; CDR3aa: CASSQRQGAETQYF; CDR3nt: TGTGCCAGCAGTCAACGACAGGGCGCGGAGACCCAGTACTTC
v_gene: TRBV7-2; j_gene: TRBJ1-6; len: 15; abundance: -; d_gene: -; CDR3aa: CASSLAVTGNSPLHF; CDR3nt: TGTGCCAGCAGCCTCGCCGTTACAGGAAATTCACCCCTCCACTTT
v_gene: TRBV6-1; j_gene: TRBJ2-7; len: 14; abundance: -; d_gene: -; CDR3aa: CASRTDSYSYEQYF; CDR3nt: TGTGCCAGCAGAACGGACTCCTACTCCTACGAGCAGTACTTC
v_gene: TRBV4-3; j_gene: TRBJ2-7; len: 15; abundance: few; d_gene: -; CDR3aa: CASSQDFGSPYEQYF; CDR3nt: TGCGCCAGCAGCCAAGATTTTGGGAGCCCCTACGAGCAGTACTTC
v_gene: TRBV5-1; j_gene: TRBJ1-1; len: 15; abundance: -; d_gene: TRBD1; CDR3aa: CASSLGPGGETEAFF; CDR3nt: TGCGCCAGCAGCTTGGGTCCAGGGGGTGAGACTGAAGCTTTCTTT
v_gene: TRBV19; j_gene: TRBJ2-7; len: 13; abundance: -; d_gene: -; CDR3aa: CASSIGGPAEQYF; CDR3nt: TGTGCCAGTAGTATCGGGGGGCCAGCCGAGCAGTACTTC
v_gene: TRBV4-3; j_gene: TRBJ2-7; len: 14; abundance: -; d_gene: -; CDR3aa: CASSQGGFSYEQYF; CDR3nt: TGCGCCAGCAGCCAAGGTGGCTTCAGCTACGAGCAGTACTTC
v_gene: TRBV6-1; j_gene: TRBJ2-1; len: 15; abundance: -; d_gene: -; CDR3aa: CASSEQWGAYNEQFF; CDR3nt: TGTGCCAGCAGTGAACAGTGGGGGGCCTACAATGAGCAGTTCTTC
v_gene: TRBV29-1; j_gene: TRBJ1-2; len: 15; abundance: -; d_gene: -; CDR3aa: CSVADTGSTNYGYTF; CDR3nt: TGCAGCGTGGCCGATACAGGGAGTACTAACTATGGCTACACCTTC
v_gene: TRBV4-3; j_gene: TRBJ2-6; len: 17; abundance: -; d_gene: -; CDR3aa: CASSQVHSTSGANVLTF; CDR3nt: TGCGCCAGCAGCCAAGTCCACAGCACTTCTGGGGCCAACGTCCTGACTTTC
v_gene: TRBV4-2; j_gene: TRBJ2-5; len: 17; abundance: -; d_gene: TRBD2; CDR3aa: CASSPGLAGRTSETQYF; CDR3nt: TGTGCCAGCAGCCCGGGACTAGCGGGGCGGACCTCCGAGACCCAGTACTTC
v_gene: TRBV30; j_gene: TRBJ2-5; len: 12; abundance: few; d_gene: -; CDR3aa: CAWSAIGETQYF; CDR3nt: TGTGCCTGGAGCGCTATCGGAGAGACCCAGTACTTC
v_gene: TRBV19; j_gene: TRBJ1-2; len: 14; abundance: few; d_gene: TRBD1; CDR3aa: CASSIGTESYGYTF; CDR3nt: TGTGCCAGTAGTATTGGGACAGAGAGCTATGGCTACACCTTC
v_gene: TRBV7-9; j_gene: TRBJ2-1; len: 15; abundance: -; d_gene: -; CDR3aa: CASSLRGSSYNEQFF; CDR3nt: TGTGCCAGCAGCTTGAGGGGGAGCTCCTACAATGAGCAGTTCTTC
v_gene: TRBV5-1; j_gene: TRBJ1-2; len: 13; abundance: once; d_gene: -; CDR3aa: CASSLASQYGYTF; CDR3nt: TGCGCCAGCAGCTTGGCCTCGCAGTATGGCTACACCTTC
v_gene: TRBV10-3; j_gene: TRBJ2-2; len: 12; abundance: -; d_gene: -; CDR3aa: CAISGETGELFF; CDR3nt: TGTGCCATCAGTGGAGAAACGGGGGAGCTGTTTTTT
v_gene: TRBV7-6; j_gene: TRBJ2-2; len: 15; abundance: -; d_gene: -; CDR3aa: CASSSTTVNTGELFF; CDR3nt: TGTGCCAGCAGCTCGACGACAGTGAACACCGGGGAGCTGTTTTTT
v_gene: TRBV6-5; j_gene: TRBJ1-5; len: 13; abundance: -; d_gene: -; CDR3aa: CASRVDSMQPQHF; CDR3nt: TGTGCCAGCAGGGTCGACAGTATGCAGCCCCAGCATTTT
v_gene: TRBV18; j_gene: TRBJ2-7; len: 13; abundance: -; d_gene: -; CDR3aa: CASSPGQDYEQYF; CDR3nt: TGTGCCAGCTCACCCGGACAAGACTACGAGCAGTACTTC
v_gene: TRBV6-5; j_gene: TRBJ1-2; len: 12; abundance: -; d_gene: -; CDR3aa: CASSTGANGYNF; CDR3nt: TGTGCCAGCAGCACGGGAGCAAACGGCTACAACTTC
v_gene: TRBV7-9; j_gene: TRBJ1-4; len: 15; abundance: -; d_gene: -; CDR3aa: CASSLDGGPNEKLFF; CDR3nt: TGTGCCAGCAGCTTGGACGGGGGGCCTAATGAAAAACTGTTTTTT
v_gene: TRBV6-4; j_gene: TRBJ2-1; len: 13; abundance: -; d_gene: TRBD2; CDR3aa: CASSQGLAGEQFF; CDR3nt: TGTGCCAGCTCGCAGGGACTAGCGGGGGAGCAGTTCTTC
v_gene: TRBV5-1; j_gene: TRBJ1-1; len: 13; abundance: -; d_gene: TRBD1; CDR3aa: CASSLERTGEAFF; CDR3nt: TGCGCCAGCAGCTTGGAGAGGACAGGGGAAGCTTTCTTT
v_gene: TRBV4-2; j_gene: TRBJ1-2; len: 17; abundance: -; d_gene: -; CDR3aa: CASSQDRGGTGDYGYTF; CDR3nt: TGTGCCAGCAGCCAAGATCGCGGGGGGACGGGGGACTATGGCTACACCTTC
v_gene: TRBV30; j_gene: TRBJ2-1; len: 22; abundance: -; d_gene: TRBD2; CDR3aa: CAWIGYNAGTSGGLLSYNEQFF; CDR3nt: TGTGCCTGGATAGGATACAATGCCGGGACTAGCGGGGGGTTACTCTCCTACAATGAGCAGTTCTTC
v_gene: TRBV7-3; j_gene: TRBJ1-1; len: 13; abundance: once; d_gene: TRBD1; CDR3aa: CASSPSDRARAFF; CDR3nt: TGTGCCAGCAGCCCGTCGGACAGGGCCAGGGCTTTCTTT
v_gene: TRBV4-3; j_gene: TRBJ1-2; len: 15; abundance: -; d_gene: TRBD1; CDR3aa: CASSLRDRQRDGYTF; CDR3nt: TGCGCCAGCAGCCTCCGGGACAGACAAAGGGATGGCTACACCTTC
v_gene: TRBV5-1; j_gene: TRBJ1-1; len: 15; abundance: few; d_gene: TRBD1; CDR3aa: CASSWGQPGGTEAFF; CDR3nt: TGCGCCAGCAGCTGGGGACAGCCTGGGGGCACTGAAGCTTTCTTT
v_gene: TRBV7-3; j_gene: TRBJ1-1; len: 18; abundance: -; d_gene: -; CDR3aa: CASSHTGGAVLRNTEAFF; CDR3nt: TGTGCCAGCAGCCACACGGGGGGGGCCGTCCTTCGGAACACTGAAGCTTTCTTT
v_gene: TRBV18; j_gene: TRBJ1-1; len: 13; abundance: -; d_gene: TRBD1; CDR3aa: CASSPQGAFEAFF; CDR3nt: TGTGCCAGCTCACCACAGGGGGCGTTTGAAGCTTTCTTT
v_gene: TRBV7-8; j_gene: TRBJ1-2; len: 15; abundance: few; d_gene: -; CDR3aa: CASSRGQGNNYGYTF; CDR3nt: TGTGCCAGCAGCCGAGGCCAGGGGAATAACTATGGCTACACCTTC
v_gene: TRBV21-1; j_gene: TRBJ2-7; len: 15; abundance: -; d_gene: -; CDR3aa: CASGDVGTPLYEQYF; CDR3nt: TGTGCCAGCGGTGATGTGGGGACTCCTCTTTACGAGCAGTACTTC
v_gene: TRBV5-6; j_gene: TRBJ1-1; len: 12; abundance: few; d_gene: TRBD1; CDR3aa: CASSRGQGQAFF; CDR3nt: TGTGCCAGCAGCCGCGGACAGGGGCAAGCTTTCTTT
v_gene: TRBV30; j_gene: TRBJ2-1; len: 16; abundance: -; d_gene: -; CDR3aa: CAWSVPRGSGYNEQFF; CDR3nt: TGTGCCTGGAGTGTACCCAGGGGCTCAGGTTACAATGAGCAGTTCTTC
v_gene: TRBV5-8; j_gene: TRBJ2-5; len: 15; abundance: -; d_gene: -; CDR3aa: CASSLATVGGETQYF; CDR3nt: TGTGCCAGCAGCTTGGCGACAGTGGGGGGTGAGACCCAGTACTTC
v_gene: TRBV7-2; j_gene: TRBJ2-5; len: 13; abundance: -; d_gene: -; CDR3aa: CASSRDRYKGQYF; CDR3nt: TGTGCCAGCAGTCGCGACAGGTACAAGGGCCAGTACTTC
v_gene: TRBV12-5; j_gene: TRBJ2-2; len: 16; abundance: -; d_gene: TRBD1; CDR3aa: CASGLTTGGITGELFF; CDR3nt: TGTGCTAGTGGTTTGACGACAGGGGGTATCACCGGGGAGCTGTTTTTT
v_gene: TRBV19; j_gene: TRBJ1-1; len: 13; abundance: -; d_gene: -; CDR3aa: CASSILENTEAFF; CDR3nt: TGTGCCAGTAGTATCCTAGAGAACACTGAAGCTTTCTTT
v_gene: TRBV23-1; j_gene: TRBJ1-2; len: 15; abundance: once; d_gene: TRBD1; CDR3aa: CASSRGQETGYGYTF; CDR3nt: TGCGCCAGCAGTCGAGGACAGGAGACGGGCTATGGCTACACCTTC
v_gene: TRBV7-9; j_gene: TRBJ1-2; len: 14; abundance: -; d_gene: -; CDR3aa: CASSLVWGVYGYTF; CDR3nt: TGTGCCAGCAGCTTAGTCTGGGGGGTCTATGGCTACACCTTC
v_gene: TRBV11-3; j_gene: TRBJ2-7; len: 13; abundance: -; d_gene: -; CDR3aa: CASSLGSSYEQYF; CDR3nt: TGTGCCAGCAGCCTCGGGAGCTCCTACGAGCAGTACTTC
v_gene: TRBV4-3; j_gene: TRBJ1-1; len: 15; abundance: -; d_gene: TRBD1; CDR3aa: CASSQERAGQGKAFF; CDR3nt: TGCGCCAGCAGCCAAGAGCGTGCAGGACAGGGTAAAGCTTTCTTT
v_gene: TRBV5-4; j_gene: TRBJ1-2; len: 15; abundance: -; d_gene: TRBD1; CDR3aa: CASSLRDRGAAGYTF; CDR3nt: TGTGCCAGCAGCTTGAGGGACAGAGGGGCTGCCGGCTACACCTTC
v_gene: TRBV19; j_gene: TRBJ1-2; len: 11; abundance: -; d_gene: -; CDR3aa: CASSILASFAF; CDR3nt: TGTGCCAGTAGTATTTTGGCTAGCTTCGCCTTC